This T cell receptor beta chain comes out of a study of cytomegalovirus exposure and HLA in healthy donors (dated by TCRdb to about 2017). Background on the whole study: In an earlier analysis of fewer than 750 of the donors, approximately 300 Gb of sequence data and 100 million or so unique TCR beta sequences from about 190 million T cells were reported. Along with the approximately 700-subject first cohort, a separate validation cohort of roughly 110 different subjects was used. Approximately 300 gigabases of sequencing data and approximately 91 million unique TCR sequences made up an early release that covered under 750 HLA-typed donors. Donor age, sex, ethnicity and CMV serostatus were collected together with the repertoire data. Four to six DR-DQ haplotypes were handled as single units for association and clustering because linkage in the cohort was strong. All discovery cohort repertoires had been generated using a single sequencing platform. An earlier analysis of approximately 500 of the donors applied high-throughput TCR beta sequencing to assess whether each TCR beta V gene segment acted as functional or pseudogenic. HLA typing covered class I and class II loci at four-digit resolution. A later analysis re-examined previously published TCR beta repertoires from 500 to 700 donors and added high-resolution HLA genotyping to investigate patterns of TCR occurrence. Across approximately 400 genotyped donors of the cohort, an average of 235,054 unique TCR beta nucleotide sequences per donor were sequenced, and around 19% of those sequences were non-productive. The study combined high-throughput TCR immunosequencing, statistical association of individual TCRs with disease status, and machine learning to predict cytomegalovirus infection status. The study was designed to test whether signatures of past pathogen exposure could be identified by cataloging public T cell receptors. The T cell repertoires of under 750 subjects were profiled by immunosequencing and related to cytomegalovirus serostatus. Typing coverage varied by locus: 629-630 donors for A, B, C, DRB1 and DQB1; roughly 510 for DQA1; about 590 for DPA1; under 490 for DPB1. The later analysis used no new phenotypic data to find candidate immune exposures, relying instead on TCR beta sequences and their occurrence across donors. Of the 350 to 450 genotyped donors, 65% to 90% fell in the genetic ancestry cluster associated with self-reported Caucasian donors. Genome-wide SNP genotypes for about three fifths of the 666 donors were used in a later genetic analysis, which treated that subset as a discovery cohort. The research as a whole found: In a later genetic analysis, a missense DCLRE1C variant was associated with V-gene and J-gene trimming of TCR beta chains, and the association was replicated in an independent cohort. A further reported finding was that TCR beta sequences accurately predicted the HLA-A and HLA-B alleles for most subjects in the first cohort. HLA typing was unavailable for some donors at each locus, so association tests used only the typed subset. In a later genetic analysis, fewer N-insertions in productive TCRs were reported among donors in an Asian-associated ancestry cluster than the roughly 640-donor mean. Linkage disequilibrium might explain the correlated functional status among segregating V segments, but an unknown experimental factor could not be ruled out. This cohort had only TCR beta chains sequenced, and the lack of alpha or paired-chain data limited which features could be detected. A later analysis found that most CMV-associated TCR beta chains appeared HLA-restricted, with HLA associations seemingly driven largely by CMV exposure. A total of 164 TCR beta chains were listed by the study as associated with cytomegalovirus. The 87-base-pair reads could not distinguish some IMGT-functional V segments, including TRBV6-2 and TRBV6-3, so those segments were excluded. Most TCR sequences were seen in very few donors, while some public TCRs were found in many individuals. In a later analysis, several top co-occurrence clusters were reported to appear linked to parvovirus B19, influenza, CMV and Epstein-Barr virus. In a later analysis, HLA-associated TCR beta chains were found to be more clonally expanded and to have lower generation probabilities than equally common non-associated chains. In a later analysis, the rate of TCR association differed among HLA loci, with DRB1 alleles having the most associated TCRs and HLA-C alleles having the fewest. Roughly uniform sequencing depth across donors was assumed in presence/absence analyses, although this assumption may not hold. Strong co-occurrence of HLA alleles, especially DR and DQ, made assigning TCR associations to individual alleles difficult. A later analysis associated about 17,000 TCR beta sequences with specific HLA alleles at a false discovery rate of 0.05. A cluster of highly shared sequence variants was judged likely to be a technical artifact of the sequencing pipeline. Because counts were too low, roughly 16 rarely observed V segments, including chromosome 9 orphons, were excluded from the earlier analysis of some 590 of the donors. According to the authors, the approach could potentially be generalized to other disease states and immunological phenotypes. Cytomegalovirus status was reported to be diagnosed by the classifier with high specificity and sensitivity in both the original and validation cohorts. Immune exposure information for the cohort was limited to CMV serostatus. A few of the identified cytomegalovirus-associated TCR beta chains were confirmed in vitro to be specific for cytomegalovirus antigens. An earlier analysis of several hundred of the donors showed that most TCR beta V segments appeared in productive rearrangements either about 87% or about 30% of the time, which broadly matched IMGT annotations.

After removal of 5 bases from V and 7 bases from J, the junction retains 12 bases not matched to a gene. In the germline V gene (reference sequence), CDR1 corresponds to MNHNY and CDR2 to SVGAGI. The CDR3 has 16 amino acids, counting the end cysteine and phenylalanine. Kept here is only the CDR3 DNA, which spans 48 bases and is read in frame from base 1. Notes on this clone: The target of this receptor is not known. One base away there is no much larger clone; base qualities are not given.

The cohort was made up of about 670 healthy bone marrow donors. Cohort members were all nominally healthy when sampled, although unrecorded immune exposures were likely present. The donor was CMV seropositive and belonged to the group of some 290 seropositive cohort members. A peripheral blood sample was provided by each donor, and peripheral blood mononuclear cells were used for TCR beta sequencing. The Qiagen DNeasy Blood Extraction Kit was used to extract genomic DNA from the blood cell samples. The protocol used for the library was the immunoSEQ multiplex PCR assay. For the multiplex PCR, a mixture combining 60 forward primers for TCR Vbeta segments and 13 reverse primers for TCR Jbeta segments was used. A multiplex PCR assay on genomic DNA amplified the CDR3 region of rearranged TCR beta genes. The amplified TCR beta libraries were sequenced on the Illumina HiSeq System as 87-base-pair reads. The authors processed their data as follows. In a later analysis, tens of millions of unique TCR beta chains were counted across the 650 to 700 repertoires, and some 10 million of these chains were shared by at least two donors. Raw reads were error-corrected and collapsed into unique sequences with a nearest-neighbor algorithm that merged closely related sequences to remove PCR and sequencing errors. To assign V, D and J gene segments, CDR3 sequences were aligned to IMGT reference sequences. Each retained sequence needed at least a six-nucleotide match to both a V gene segment and a J gene segment. Rearrangements were called productive when the CDR3 lacked stop codons and stayed in frame with V and J; all others were non-productive. Following IMGT convention, CDR3 was defined as the stretch from the second conserved V-encoded cysteine up to the conserved J-encoded phenylalanine. Sequences without an unambiguous match to a single V gene segment were excluded from the earlier analysis of approximately 560 of the donors. In an earlier analysis of roughly 500 of the donors, V segments were called functional above 56.7% productive rearrangements and were called segregating when the between-donor standard deviation exceeded 5%. A statistical classification framework was built for diagnosing cytomegalovirus status from the catalog of TCR beta chain sequences. In a later analysis, V and J genes were assigned by comparing TCR nucleotide sequences against IMGT/GENE-DB human TR gene sequences. The TCRdist pipeline was used in a later analysis to assign CDR3 sequences and most-parsimonious VDJ recombination scenarios. In a later analysis, each TCR beta chain was defined by its CDR3 amino acid sequence together with its V-gene family, and reads lacking a unique V-gene family were excluded. To address suspected cross-contamination and a sequencing artifact, a later analysis removed a few hundred highly shared, low-generation-probability nucleotide sequences. A later analysis calculated a clonal expansion index for each public chain from normalized within-repertoire ranks of inferred template counts. Generation probabilities in a later analysis came from a VDJ recombination model fitted to out-of-frame rearrangements, and those results were checked against IGoR. Hypergeometric tests were used in a later analysis to score TCR-TCR, TCR-HLA and TCR-CMV co-occurrence, with a repertoire-size bias correction applied to the TCR pairs. To estimate false discovery rates, a later analysis permuted the HLA or CMV assignments 20 times. In a later analysis, co-occurring TCRs were grouped with DBSCAN, and TCRdist sequence similarity was added when clustering was performed within HLA-allele-positive subsets. Repertoires with fewer than 30,000 or more than 120,000 public chains were left out of co-occurrence clustering, as were about five repertoires with anomalous nucleotide sharing. Here the immuneACCESS table is served through TCRdb, limited to in-frame sequences with V and J called. Missing clones are a known gap in these copies; in checked studies unresolved V genes cover under half, and the rest lacks a known reason. V and J calls and clone size are those listed in that table; D and trimming were worked out from the DNA. This sample lists roughly 100,000 clones; around 86% were detected once. The top ten constitute 6.5% to 8.5% of the sample.

This TCR came from a young man in good health and CMV-seropositive. The sequence joins TRBV6-6 to TRBJ1-5; a stretch of 9 junction bases matches TRBD1. Sequences were obtained from PBMCs. Here the CDR3 is given as CASSQHGGQGNQPQHF. The sequence in DNA is TGTGCCAGCAGTCAACACGGGGGACAGGGAAACCAGCCCCAGCATTTT.